This T cell receptor beta chain was observed in a study of OX40 agonist ivuxolimab in advanced cancers. Study details: Earlier anti-PD-1, anti-PD-L1 or anti-CTLA-4 therapy was permitted; 30% to 45% had received some.

Method: immunoSEQ multiplex PCR; TCRdb's copy keeps in-frame clones and lacks some. This table holds some 100,000 clones, 75% to 95% found once. This clone was observed a handful of times. What it recognizes is unknown. Regarding the study as a whole: Expanded peripheral T-cell antigen specificity went undetermined. Some nonresponders additionally presented with little normalized T-cell clonal expansion. At 0.1 to 3.0 mg/kg and by week 6, CD4+ and CD8+ T cells in the blood had expanded clonally.

The germline gives CDR1 SNHLY, CDR2 FYNNEI. The CDR3 has 15 amino acids. The V and J ends lost 5 bases and 0 bases, in that order; junction bases with no gene match: 4. V usage is TRBV2 and J usage is TRBJ1-5, with TRBD1 identical over 7 bases. This sequence originates from an adult with an advanced solid tumor such as melanoma, head and neck, liver or kidney cancer. This specimen was CD4+ or CD8+ T cells sorted from blood, taken in a trial of the OX40 agonist ivuxolimab. CDR3 coding DNA: TGTGCCAGCAGTCTGGGACAGCTTAGCAATCAGCCCCAGCATTTT. It translates to CASSLGQLSNQPQHF. Together with reference TRBV2 and TRBJ1-5, the CDR3 gives the full variable domain: EPEVTQTPSHQVTQMGQEVILRCVPISNHLYFYWYRQILGQKVEFLVSFYNNEISEKSEIFDDQFSVERPDGSNFTLKIRSTKLEDSAMYFCASSLGQLSNQPQHFGDGTRLSIL.